This T cell receptor beta chain was identified during a study of neurological immune-mediated disorders. TCRdb re-derived calls from the 5' RACE reads in MiXCR, one entry per CDR3 protein. Of some 49,000 distinct CDR3 sequences listed, around 13% are singletons. Time point meaning: longitudinal time-point 2. This clonotype was seen repeatedly, ten times or more. The receptor comes from a male donor with HTLV-1-associated myelopathy (HAM/TSP). Sample: PBMCs.

The CDR3 DNA sequence: TGTGCCAGCAGTTACTTCCGGGCCAGCACAGATACGCAGTATTTT. Translated: CASSYFRASTDTQYF. The V call is TRBV6-5, the J call TRBJ2-3; unclear D gene. Trimming removed 1 base from V and 0 bases from J, with 8 bases in between. The CDR3 contains 15 residues. Germline V lookup: CDR1 MNHEY, CDR2 SVGAGI.